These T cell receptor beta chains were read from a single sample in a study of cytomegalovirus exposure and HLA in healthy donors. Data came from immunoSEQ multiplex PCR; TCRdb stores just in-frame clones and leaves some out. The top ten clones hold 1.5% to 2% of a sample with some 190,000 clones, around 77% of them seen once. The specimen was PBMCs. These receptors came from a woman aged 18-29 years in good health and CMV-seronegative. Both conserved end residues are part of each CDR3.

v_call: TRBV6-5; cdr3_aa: CASSYQRGVEQFF
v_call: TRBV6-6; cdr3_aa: CASTGGTTDTQYF
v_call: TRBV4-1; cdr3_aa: CASSQDRTRSYNEQFF
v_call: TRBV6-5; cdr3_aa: CASSSTGTSYEQYF
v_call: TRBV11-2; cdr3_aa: CASSPVGGPQETQYF
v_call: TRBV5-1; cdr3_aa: CASSGTGGVPYGYTF
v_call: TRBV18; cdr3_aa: CASSPTVNTEAFF
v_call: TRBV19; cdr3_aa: CASSIGGIPEAFF
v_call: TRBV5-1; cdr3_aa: CASSLGAGGHLSYEQYF
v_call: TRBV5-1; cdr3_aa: CASSLVGGNTEAFF
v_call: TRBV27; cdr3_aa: CASSSLGQGYEQYF
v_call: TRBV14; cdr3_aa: CASSQPHGSGGRTGELFF
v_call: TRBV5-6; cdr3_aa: CASSSIRTVRETQYF
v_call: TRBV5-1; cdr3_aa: CASSLEWATRQETQYF
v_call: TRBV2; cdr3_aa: CASSEQGAKGYGYTF
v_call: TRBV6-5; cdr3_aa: CASSGQISEKLFF
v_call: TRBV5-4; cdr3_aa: CASSPHGQGNTEAFF
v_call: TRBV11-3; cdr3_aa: CASSAGTDTQYF
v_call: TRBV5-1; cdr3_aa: CASSLAGAYTTNEKLFF
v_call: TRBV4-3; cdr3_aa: CASSPTSQRMNTEAFF
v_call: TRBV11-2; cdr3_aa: CASRSIVTSGIGGEQFF
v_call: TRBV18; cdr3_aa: CASNGQGGDQPQHF
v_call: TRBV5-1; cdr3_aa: CASSADRNTEAFF
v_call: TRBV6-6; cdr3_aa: CASSHGTVKQETQYF
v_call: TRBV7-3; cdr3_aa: CASSLTSGGASYNEQFF
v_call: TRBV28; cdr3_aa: CASSITESPLHF
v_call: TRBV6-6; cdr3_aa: CASSYQPGANEKLFF
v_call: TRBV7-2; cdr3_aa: CASSLVSGGSTWDTQYF
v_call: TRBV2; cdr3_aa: CASSPVPSGANVLTF
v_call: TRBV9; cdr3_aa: CASSVVGSGSDGELFF
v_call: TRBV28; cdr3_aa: CAIQPGAIAKNIQYF
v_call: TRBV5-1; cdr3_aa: CASSLTGTVSYEQYF
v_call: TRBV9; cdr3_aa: CASSPGHATNEKLFF
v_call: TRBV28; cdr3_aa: CASRPIRGRRTEAFF
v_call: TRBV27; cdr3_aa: CASSLRGPGLSYEQYF
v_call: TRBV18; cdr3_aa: CASSLTRQPYEQYF
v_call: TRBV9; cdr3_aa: CASSSGAGARSPLHF
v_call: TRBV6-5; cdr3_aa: CATSPTLDSSYEQYF
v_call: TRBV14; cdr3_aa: CASSQDIAGTPFFPYNEQFF
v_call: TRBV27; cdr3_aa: CASSQDRAHEQYF
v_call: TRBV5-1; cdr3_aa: CASSLDLSIDEKLFF
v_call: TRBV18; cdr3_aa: CASSPRPLAGGRGEQFF
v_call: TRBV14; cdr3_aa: CASSQEIPGQGNTGELFF
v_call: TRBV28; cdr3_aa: CASSHMERERTYEQYF
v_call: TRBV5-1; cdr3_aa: CASSPGQVTYEQYF
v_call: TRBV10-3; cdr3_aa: CATRDRGANYGYTF
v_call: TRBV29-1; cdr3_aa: CSVEGLLMSDEQFF
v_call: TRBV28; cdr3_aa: CASSPGGNTGELFF
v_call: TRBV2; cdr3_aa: CASSELATGPETQYF
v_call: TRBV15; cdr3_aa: CATSANYRDTEAFF
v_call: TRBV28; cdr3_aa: CASKAPTGESSGNTIYF